Presented here are 8 T cell receptor beta chains from one specimen sequenced in a study of T cells in localized non-small cell lung cancer. TCRdb keeps only in-frame clones here, not all; method: immunoSEQ multiplex PCR. The profile covers fewer than 35,000 clones, with less than 90% appearing a single time and roughly 2.9% taken by the ten largest. Sequences were derived from peripheral blood, sampled before any cancer treatment. Receptors were obtained from a female donor older than 55 with stage I lung adenocarcinoma.

This sequence joins TRBV4-3 and TRBJ1-3; D may be TRBD1 (5 bases). This CDR3 has 15 residues. The V end lost 0 bases, the J end lost 8 bases, and 14 bases lay between the germline ends. The germline gives CDR1 LGHNA, CDR2 YSLEER. CDR3 region: CASSQDRGRVDTIYF. CDR3 coding DNA: TGCGCCAGCAGCCAAGATAGGGGTAGAGTCGACACCATATATTTT.

This chain uses TRBV7-8 with TRBJ1-1; D is perhaps TRBD1 (6 bases). V gave up 5 bases and J gave up 1 base, with 20 bases separating them. In germline, CDR1 is SGHVS, CDR2 FQNEAQ. This CDR3 contains 17 residues. DNA of the CDR3: TGTGCCAGCAGCCCTCAACGTAGGGGGGGAGGGAACACTGAAGCTTTCTTT. Its protein product is CASSPQRRGGGNTEAFF.

This clone was found a few times. The genes are TRBV4-3 and TRBJ2-7; TRBD2 matches at 8 bases. CDR3 length equals 13 residues. V gave up 0 bases and J gave up 6 bases; unmatched junction bases: 1. Germline V lookup: CDR1 LGHNA, CDR2 YSLEER. CDR3 sequence: CASSQELAGEQYF. The CDR3 DNA follows: TGCGCCAGCAGCCAAGAGCTAGCGGGCGAGCAGTACTTC.

The chain carries TRBV28 and TRBJ2-3; 9 bases agree with TRBD2. CDR1 MDHEN and CDR2 SYDVKM come from the germline V gene. V lost 6 bases and J lost 3; bases outside the gene matches: 7. The CDR3 length is 15 residues. This CDR3 reads CASRTPAGGTDTQYF. The CDR3 region has the DNA TGTGCCAGCAGAACACCAGCGGGGGGAACAGATACGCAGTATTTT.

The chain links TRBV7-9 to TRBJ2-7; D is ambiguous. The CDR3 spans 13 residues. Germline CDR1 SEHNR, CDR2 FQNEAQ (reference sequence). V was cut by 5 bases and J by 5 bases, with 13 bases left in between. CDR3 DNA sequence: TGTGCCAGCAGCGGACGGGCCGTGGACGAGCAGTACTTC. Translation gives CASSGRAVDEQYF.

This clone was detected only once. The V and J genes are TRBV7-9 and TRBJ1-1, with a possible D match to TRBD1 (5 bases). Germline V gene lookup returns CDR1 SEHNR and CDR2 FQNEAQ (reference sequence). Trimming took off 5 bases at V and 4 bases at J, with 17 bases between the two ends. The CDR3 runs to 15 residues. CDR3 DNA: TGTGCCAGCAGCCCGAGGGGCCGGGGGGGCACTGAAGCTTTCTTT. Translated, it gives CASSPRGRGGTEAFF.

This clone was observed once. The chain employs TRBV4-3 and TRBJ2-2; TRBD2 matches at 7 bases. V shed 0 bases, J shed 5 bases, and the junction held 9 bases outside the gene matches. CDR1 and CDR2 (germline): LGHNA, YSLEER. This CDR3 has 17 residues. CDR3 coding DNA: TGCGCCAGCAGCCAAGATGGGAGGGTTTCGGATACCGGGGAGCTGTTTTTT. Amino acid sequence: CASSQDGRVSDTGELFF.

The table lists this clone with a count of one. The chain joins TRBV5-6 to TRBJ2-2; D uncertain. V lost 1 base and J lost 6, with 7 bases in between. CDR3 length: 13 amino acids. Germline V lookup: CDR1 SGHDT, CDR2 YYEEEE. The DNA of the CDR3 is TGTGCCAGCAGCTTGTACTTCGCCGGGGAGCTGTTTTTT. This codes for CASSLYFAGELFF. Full variable domain (remainder filled in from reference TRBV5-6 and TRBJ2-2): DAGVTQSPTHLIKTRGQQVTLRCSPKSGHDTVSWYQQALGQGPQFIFQYYEEEERQRGNFPDRFSGHQFPNYSSELNVNALLLGDSALYLCASSLYFAGELFFGEGSRLTVL.